The subject of this entry is one T cell receptor beta chain. The CDR3 spans 16 residues. From germline, CDR1 is SNHLY and CDR2 FYNNEI. Trimming shortened V by 4 bases and J by 7 bases, and 19 bases separated the two germline ends. The sample is drawn from a study of cytomegalovirus exposure and HLA in healthy donors. About the study: The Caucasian-associated ancestry cluster held 65% to 85% of a few hundred genotyped donors.

The PCR ran on 60 Vbeta and 13 Jbeta primers. Per the original methods: Later, 80 million or so unique TCR beta chains were counted in an analysis, and roughly 11 million of them were shared. TCRdb keeps only in-frame clones here, not all; method: immunoSEQ multiplex PCR. The V and J calls and clone size are taken from that table; D and trimming were inferred from the DNA. The sample has under 300,000 clones, 72% seen once; the top ten hold about 2.2%. V is TRBV2 and J is TRBJ2-2; TRBD2 is a possible D gene (5 bases). The sequenced sample consisted of PBMCs. This TCR was sampled from a female donor in good health and CMV-seronegative. Here the CDR3 DNA reads TGTGCCAGCAGTGGGGCCAGCAACGTAGCGCACGGGGAGCTGTTTTTT. Protein sequence: CASSGASNVAHGELFF.